This T cell receptor beta chain emerged from a study of T-cell memory formation after mild COVID-19. Using constant-segment primers, 5'RACE produced TCR alpha and TCR beta cDNA libraries carrying sample barcodes and UMIs. MiXCR, run by TCRdb on the 5' RACE reads, gives a single entry per CDR3 protein. The table records about 180,000 distinct CDR3 sequences, around 16% of them present only once. A few counts support this clonotype. What it binds is unknown. The study's findings and limits: Day 15 to 85 contractors were CD4/CD8 balanced; later expanders leaned CD4+. A subset of responding clones appeared in pre-infection memory, suggesting cross-reactive memory joined. Second-wave clones peaking on day 37 lacked confirmed SARS-CoV-2 specificity.

Per the germline V gene, CDR1 is SQVTM and CDR2 is ANQGSEA. CDR3 length: 15 residues. V lost 3 bases and J 2 bases, leaving 16 bases between the germline ends. The receptor comes from an adult woman who had mild COVID-19 (a few samples of this study predate the infection). Cell type and time point are not known. The chain recombines TRBV29-1 with TRBJ1-1, with D perhaps TRBD1 (5 bases). Source material: PBMCs or a T cell subset sorted from them (not recorded which). DNA for the CDR3: TGCAGCGTTGATCCCTGGTCGACAGCTAACACTGAAGCTTTCTTT. It translates to CSVDPWSTANTEAFF.